This TCR beta chain came from a study of control samples from healthy donors and cancer patients. Clones were sequenced by immunoSEQ multiplex PCR, and TCRdb holds only the in-frame ones, with some missing. The data hold about 110,000 clones, with approximately 82% observed a single time. The V end was cut by 0 bases, the J end by 2 bases, with 7 bases between. The V gene's germline CDR1 is SGHRS and CDR2 YFSETQ. The CDR3 has 14 residues. This clone was recorded a few times. Material for sequencing was blood. This sequence joins TRBV5-1 and TRBJ2-3; no firm D call. This TCR was sampled from a man between 18 and 29 years old in good health. The CDR3 region is CASSLVGNTDTQYF. CDR3 in DNA: TGCGCCAGCAGCTTGGTAGGAAACACAGATACGCAGTATTTT. Full variable domain (outside the CDR3, taken from reference TRBV5-1 and TRBJ2-3): KAGVTQTPRYLIKTRGQQVTLSCSPISGHRSVSWYQQTPGQGLQFLFEYFSETQRNKGNFPGRFSGRQFSNSRSEMNVSTLELGDSALYLCASSLVGNTDTQYFGPGTRLTVL.